Following are 8 T cell receptor beta chains from one sample sequenced in a study of blood T cell repertoires in COVID-19. TCRdb's table, derived via immunoSEQ multiplex PCR, lists solely in-frame clones and lacks some. The sample consists of 100,000 to 150,000 clones, over 75% of them appearing once. Sequencing was done on a sample of peripheral blood. The receptors were gathered from an elderly man with active or convalescent COVID-19.

The chain carries TRBV10-3 and TRBJ1-2, with D possibly matching TRBD1 (6 bases). The V gene's germline CDR1 is ENHRY and CDR2 SYGVKD. The CDR3 is 17 residues long. The germline V and J ends were trimmed by 6 bases and 8 bases, with 28 bases remaining between them. Here the CDR3 reads CAIRKVGYNRVESGYTF. The CDR3, as DNA: TGTGCCATCAGAAAAGTGGGGTACAACAGGGTGGAAAGCGGCTACACCTTC.

The chain joins TRBV9 to TRBJ2-3; 9 nucleotides match TRBD2. With 1 base clipped from V and 5 bases from J, the junction kept 5 bases outside the gene matches. The germline gives CDR1 SGDLS, CDR2 YYNGEE. The CDR3 runs to 15 residues. CDR3 protein: CASSVLGSGGDTQYF. In DNA, the CDR3 is TGTGCCAGCAGCGTACTGGGTAGCGGGGGAGATACGCAGTATTTT.

This chain links TRBV30 with TRBJ1-5; D gene ambiguous. The germline V and J ends were trimmed by 3 bases and 2 bases, with 11 bases remaining between them. The length of the CDR3 is 14 residues. The germline gives CDR1 GTSNPN, CDR2 SVGIG (reference sequence). DNA for the CDR3: TGTGCCTGGAGGAAATGGGGAGGCAATCAGCCCCAGCATTTT. Its protein is CAWRKWGGNQPQHF.

V gene TRBV5-6 combines with J gene TRBJ1-2; 8 positions agree with TRBD1. This CDR3 is built from 16 residues. V trimming: 0 bases; J trimming: 0 bases; junction bases outside the gene matches: 4. Germline lookup yields CDR1 SGHDT and CDR2 YYEEEE. This CDR3 is CASSLGDRSSNYGYTF. The DNA for the CDR3 is TGTGCCAGCAGCTTGGGGGACAGGAGCTCTAACTATGGCTACACCTTC.

The V gene is TRBV28, the J gene TRBJ2-5, with D possibly matching TRBD1 (5 bases). Trimming pared 3 bases from V and 0 bases from J, leaving 11 bases between. Germline CDR1 reads MDHEN; CDR2 reads SYDVKM. The CDR3 is 15 amino acids. The CDR3 sequence: CASSFGATYQETQYF. In DNA, the CDR3 is TGTGCCAGCAGTTTTGGGGCCACGTACCAAGAGACCCAGTACTTC.

This clone was observed a few times. This chain joins TRBV9 and TRBJ2-7; a possible D gene is TRBD1 (6 bases). CDR1 is SGDLS and CDR2 is YYNGEE in the germline V gene. V lost 0 bases to trimming and J lost 6 bases, with 13 bases between them. The CDR3 has 14 residues. The DNA for the CDR3 is TGTGCCAGCAGCGTAGCTTCACAGGGACGCGAGCAGTACTTC. Translation gives CASSVASQGREQYF.

Here the CDR3 reads CASSPGQGTGELFF. CDR3 DNA: TGTGCCAGCAGCCCCGGACAGGGCACCGGGGAGCTGTTTTTT. V is TRBV9 and J is TRBJ2-2; 8 nucleotides align to TRBD1. V shed 4 bases and J 4 bases; nucleotides not matched to a gene: 3. The CDR3 is 14 amino acids. The germline gives CDR1 SGDLS, CDR2 YYNGEE.

This chain joins TRBV5-1 and TRBJ2-1; D might be TRBD2 (5 bases). The germline V gene encodes CDR1 SGHRS and CDR2 YFSETQ. The germline V and J ends were trimmed by 1 base and 0 bases, with 11 bases remaining between them. The CDR3 has 16 residues. DNA of the CDR3: TGCGCCAGCAGCTTGAGGGTGGGGAGCTCCTACAATGAGCAGTTCTTC. Protein: CASSLRVGSSYNEQFF.